This TCR beta chain came from a study of shared clonotypes between healthy human individuals. Study-wide context: For every donor, three CD4 naive, three CD4 memory, two CD8 naive and one CD8 memory plates were used. Study-wide results and limits: Estimated richness was generally greater in naive than memory subsets.

Original data processing: Filtering differed, since immunoSEQ gave only junction sequences and no quality scores. TCRdb's table, derived via immunoSEQ multiplex PCR, lists solely in-frame clones and lacks some. D and trimming were read from the DNA, whereas the V and J calls and clone size are those reported in that table. The sample lists a few hundred thousand clones; about 96% were seen once. In regard to this clone: Its antigen is undetermined.

This CDR3 is built from 15 residues. Germline CDR1 is MDHEN and CDR2 is SYDVKM. V shed 5 bases and J shed 4 bases, with 16 bases lying between them. CD4+ cells were split into CD45RA+ naive and CD45RA-negative memory subsets. The V gene is TRBV28, the J gene TRBJ2-3, with a tentative D call TRBD2 (5 bases). Material: naive CD4+ T cells sorted from blood. This sample's subset: CD45RA+ positively selected. This TCR came from a woman aged 25 to 39 in good health. As DNA, the CDR3 is TGTGCCAGCAGTCCTTTACAAGGGCGGGCAGATACGCAGTATTTT. It yields the protein CASSPLQGRADTQYF.